The present T cell receptor beta chain was sequenced within a study of identical twins. Study results and caveats: Alpha sequences that were out-of-frame and twin-shared showed an excess of low generation probability. Models underestimated TCR alpha sharing (out-of-frame) in monozygotic twins.

This clonotype was seen more than once but under ten times. Its antigen remains unidentified. MiXCR, applied by TCRdb to the 5' RACE reads, yields one record per CDR3 protein. Here the sample spans around 490,000 distinct CDR3 sequences, approximately 20% being singletons. This CDR3 is 11 amino acids long. V lost 3 bases and J lost 2, with 5 bases in between. The germline gives CDR1 DFQATT, CDR2 SNEGSKA (reference sequence). These data are also associated with another study on yellow fever vaccine responses in identical twins.

Sequencing was done on a sample of CD4+ T cells sorted from blood. The TCR originated in a woman between 18 and 29 years old in good health. The genes are TRBV20-1 and TRBJ2-7; unclear D gene. The CDR3 DNA is TGCAGTGCTAGTCTGACCTACGAGCAGTACTTC. It translates to CSASLTYEQYF.